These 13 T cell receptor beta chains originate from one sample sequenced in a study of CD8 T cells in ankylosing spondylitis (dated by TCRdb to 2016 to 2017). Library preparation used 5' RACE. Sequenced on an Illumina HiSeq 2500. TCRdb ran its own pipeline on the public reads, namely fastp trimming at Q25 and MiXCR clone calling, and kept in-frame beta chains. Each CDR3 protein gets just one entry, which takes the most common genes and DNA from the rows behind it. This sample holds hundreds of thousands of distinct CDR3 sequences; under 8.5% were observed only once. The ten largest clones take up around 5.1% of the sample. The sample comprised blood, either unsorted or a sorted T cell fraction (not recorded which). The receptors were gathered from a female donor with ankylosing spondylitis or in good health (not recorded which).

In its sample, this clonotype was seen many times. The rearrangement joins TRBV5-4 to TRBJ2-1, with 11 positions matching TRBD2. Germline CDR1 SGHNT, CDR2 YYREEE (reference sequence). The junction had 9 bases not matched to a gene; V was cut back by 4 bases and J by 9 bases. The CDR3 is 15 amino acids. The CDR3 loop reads CASSLASGRLAEQFF. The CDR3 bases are TGTGCCAGCAGCCTAGCTAGCGGGAGGTTGGCTGAGCAGTTCTTC.

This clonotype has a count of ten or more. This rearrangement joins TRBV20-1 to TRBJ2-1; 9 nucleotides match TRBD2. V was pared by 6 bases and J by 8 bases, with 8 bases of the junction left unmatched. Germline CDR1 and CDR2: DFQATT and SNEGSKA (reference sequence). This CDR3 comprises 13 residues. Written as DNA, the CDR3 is TGCAGTGCCCTTACCATAGCGGGAGATGAGCAGTTCTTC. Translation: CSALTIAGDEQFF.

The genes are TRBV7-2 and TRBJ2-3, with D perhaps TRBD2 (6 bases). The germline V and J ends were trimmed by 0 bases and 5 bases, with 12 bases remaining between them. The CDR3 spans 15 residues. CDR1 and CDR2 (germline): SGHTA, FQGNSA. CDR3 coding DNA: TGTGCCAGCAGCTTAGCCATGACCGGGGGAGATACGCAGTATTTT. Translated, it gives CASSLAMTGGDTQYF.

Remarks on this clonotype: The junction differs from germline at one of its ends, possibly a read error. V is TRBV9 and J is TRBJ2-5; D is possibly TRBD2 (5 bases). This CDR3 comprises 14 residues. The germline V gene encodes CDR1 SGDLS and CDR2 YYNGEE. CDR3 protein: CASSGGSLQEAQYF. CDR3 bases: TGTGCCAGCAGCGGAGGGAGCCTTCAAGAGGCCCAGTACTTC.

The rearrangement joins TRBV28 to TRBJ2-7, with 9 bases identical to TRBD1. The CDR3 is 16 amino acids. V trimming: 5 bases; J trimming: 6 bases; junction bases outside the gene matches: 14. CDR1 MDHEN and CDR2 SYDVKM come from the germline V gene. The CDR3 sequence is CASSPRTGERYGEQYF. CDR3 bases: TGTGCCAGCAGTCCCCGGACAGGGGAACGGTACGGCGAGCAGTACTTC.

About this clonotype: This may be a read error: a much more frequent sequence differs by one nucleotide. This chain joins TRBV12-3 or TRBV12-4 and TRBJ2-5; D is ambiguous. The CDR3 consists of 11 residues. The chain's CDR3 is CTSSMRETQYF. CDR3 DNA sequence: TGTACCAGCAGTATGAGAGAGACCCAGTACTTC.

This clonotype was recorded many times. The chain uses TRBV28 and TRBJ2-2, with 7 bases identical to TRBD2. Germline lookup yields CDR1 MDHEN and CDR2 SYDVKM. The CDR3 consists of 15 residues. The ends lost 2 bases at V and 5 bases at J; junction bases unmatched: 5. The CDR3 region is CASSLILAGTGELFF. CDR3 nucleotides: TGTGCCAGCAGTTTAATTTTAGCGGGTACCGGGGAGCTGTTTTTT. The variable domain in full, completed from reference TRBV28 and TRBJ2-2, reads DVKVTQSSRYLVKRTGEKVFLECVQDMDHENMFWYRQDPGLGLRLIYFSYDVKMKEKGDIPEGYSVSREKKERFSLILESASTNQTSMYLCASSLILAGTGELFFGEGSRLTVL.

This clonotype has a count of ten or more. Here the CDR3 reads CASSPGDRTYEQYF. DNA of the CDR3: TGTGCCAGCTCACCGGGGGACAGAACCTACGAGCAGTACTTC. The V and J genes are TRBV18 and TRBJ2-7; TRBD1 matches 7 bases. Trimming took 3 bases from V and 2 from J; bases not matched to a gene: 4. This CDR3 region has 14 residues. Germline V CDR1 and CDR2: KGHSH, LQKENI.

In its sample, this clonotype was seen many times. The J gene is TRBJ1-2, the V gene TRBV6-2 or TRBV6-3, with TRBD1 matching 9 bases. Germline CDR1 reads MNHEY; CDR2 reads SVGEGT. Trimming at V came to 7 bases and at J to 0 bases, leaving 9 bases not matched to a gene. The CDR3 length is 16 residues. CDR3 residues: CASTAGGTGPNYGYTF. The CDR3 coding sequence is TGTGCCAGCACCGCCGGAGGGACAGGGCCTAACTATGGCTACACCTTC.

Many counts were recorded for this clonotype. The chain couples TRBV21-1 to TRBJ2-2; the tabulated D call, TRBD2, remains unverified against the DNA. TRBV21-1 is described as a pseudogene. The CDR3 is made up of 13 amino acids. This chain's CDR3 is CASSSGEGGELFF. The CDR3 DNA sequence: TGTGCCAGCAGCTCCGGAGAGGGCGGGGAGCTGTTTTTT.

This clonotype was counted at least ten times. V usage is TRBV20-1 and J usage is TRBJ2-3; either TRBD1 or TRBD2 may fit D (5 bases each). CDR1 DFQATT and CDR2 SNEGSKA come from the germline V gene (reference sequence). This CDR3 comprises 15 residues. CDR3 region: CRSTTFSGTADTQYF. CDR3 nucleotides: TGCAGATCCACCACTTTCTCCGGGACGGCAGATACGCAGTATTTT.

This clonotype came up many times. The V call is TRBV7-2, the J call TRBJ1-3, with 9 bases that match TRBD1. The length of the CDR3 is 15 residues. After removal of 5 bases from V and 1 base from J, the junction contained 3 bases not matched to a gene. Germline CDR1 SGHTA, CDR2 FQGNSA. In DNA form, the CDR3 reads TGTGCCAGCAGCGGGACAGGGCGGTCTGGAAACACCATATATTTT. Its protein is CASSGTGRSGNTIYF.

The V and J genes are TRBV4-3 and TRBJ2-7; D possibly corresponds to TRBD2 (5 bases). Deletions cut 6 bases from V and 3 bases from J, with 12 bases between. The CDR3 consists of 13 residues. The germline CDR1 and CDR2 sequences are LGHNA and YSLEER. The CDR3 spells CASRAKRLYEQYF. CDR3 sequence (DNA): TGCGCCAGCAGGGCTAAGCGGCTCTACGAGCAGTACTTC.